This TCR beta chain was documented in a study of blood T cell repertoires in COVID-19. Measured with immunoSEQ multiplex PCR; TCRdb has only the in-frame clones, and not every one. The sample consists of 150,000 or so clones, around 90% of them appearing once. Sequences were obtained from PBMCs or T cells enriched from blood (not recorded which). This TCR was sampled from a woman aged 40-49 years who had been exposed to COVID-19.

CDR3 DNA sequence: TGTGCCAGTCGAGTGACTAGCGGGGGGCCGGAGACCCAGTACTTC. Amino acid sequence: CASRVTSGGPETQYF. This chain links TRBV19 with TRBJ2-5; 13 positions match TRBD2. Losses at the gene ends were 8 bases for V and 5 bases for J; bases not matched to a gene: 8. The CDR3 contains 15 residues. CDR1 and CDR2 from the germline V gene are LNHDA and SQIVND (reference sequence).